This T cell receptor (beta chain) was documented in a study of blood T cell repertoires in COVID-19. Study as a whole: The samples span acute and convalescent COVID-19 from the United States, Italy and Spain.

This clone appeared a single time. Ages ranged from about 18 to 89 years, with residence in more than 20 US areas. Participants' reported clinical history set cohort assignment. Trimming left V 3 bases short and J 3 bases short, with 15 bases between. CDR1 LNHDA and CDR2 SQIVND come from the germline V gene (reference sequence). The CDR3 totals 16 residues. Per the original data handling: Amplification with reference gene primers provided the estimates of nucleated cell counts. Only in-frame clones appear in the TCRdb table, and some are missing; sequencing was by immunoSEQ multiplex PCR. V and J calls and clone size are copied from that table; D and trimming were computed from the DNA. The sample has about 160,000 clones; approximately 84% are singletons.

The sequenced sample consisted of PBMCs or T cells enriched from blood (not recorded which). The V gene is TRBV19, the J gene TRBJ1-3; D is uncertain. This clonotype was obtained from a woman between 40 and 55 years old with acute COVID-19. The CDR3 spells CASSMFPGTVGNTIYF. CDR3 sequence (DNA): TGTGCCAGTAGTATGTTTCCAGGAACGGTTGGAAACACCATATATTTT.